This note documents a single T cell receptor beta chain sequence. The data derive from a study of blood T cell repertoires in COVID-19. Study in general: PBMCs, B-cell-depleted T cells, or T cells were the source of the cDNA or gDNA that made up the material.

Measured with immunoSEQ multiplex PCR; TCRdb has only the in-frame clones, and not every one. The sample holds around 150,000 clones, around 84% seen once. Participant ages covered about 18 to 90 years across around 25 US areas. Participant-reported clinical history was the basis for cohort assignment. The sequence came from a man aged 50 to 59 who had recovered from COVID-19. The sequenced material came from PBMCs or T cells enriched from blood (not recorded which).

The CDR3 is CAISERQGFGYTF. The DNA of the CDR3 is TGTGCCATCAGTGAAAGACAGGGGTTTGGCTACACCTTC. The V gene is TRBV10-3, the J gene TRBJ1-2; 8 nucleotides match TRBD1. Germline V gene sequence: CDR1 ENHRY, CDR2 SYGVKD. The CDR3 covers 13 residues. With 3 bases clipped from V and 7 bases from J, the junction kept 4 bases outside the gene matches.